This TCR beta chain was recovered during a study of blood T cell repertoires in COVID-19. Study information: Material from acute and convalescent COVID-19 was sourced from the United States, Italy and Spain. Sources were T cells, B-cell-depleted T cells, or PBMCs; the material itself was cDNA or gDNA.

In the source study's methods: Counts of nucleated cells, estimated from reference gene primer amplification, were obtained. Generated by immunoSEQ multiplex PCR, the TCRdb table keeps only in-frame clones and is missing some. For V, J and clone size, that table is used; D and trimming come from the DNA. The table lists some 300,000 clones, around 90% of them singletons, with 5.5% to 8% in the top ten. Germline V gene data show CDR1 as MGHRA and CDR2 as YSYEKL. There are 15 residues in the CDR3. V lost 1 base and J lost 2, with 12 bases in between. Seattle's enrolled individuals joined amid active infection and were then monitored longitudinally.

The V call is TRBV4-1, the J call TRBJ2-7; no definite D call. The receptor's source is a woman between 50 and 59 years old with COVID-19, enrolled during active disease. Sequencing was done on a sample of peripheral blood. For the CDR3, the DNA is TGCGCCAGCAGCCAAGTTAGAGGTCCAACCTACGAGCAGTACTTC. This encodes CASSQVRGPTYEQYF.